A selection of T cell receptor beta chains follows, all from one sample in a study of cytomegalovirus exposure and HLA in healthy donors. Data came from immunoSEQ multiplex PCR; TCRdb stores just in-frame clones and leaves some out. The table records 90,000 to 120,000 clones, approximately 80% of them present only once. Source material: PBMCs. These receptors were collected from a female donor in good health and CMV-seropositive. The CDR3 runs from the conserved cysteine through the conserved F or W. The D gene is left open where the match is weak. Clone size appears in some rows only: once, few, many, or a class for an expanded clone.

j_call d_call clone_size v_call cdr3_aa cdr3_nt
TRBJ1-3 NA NA TRBV6-1 CASTSAGTVGNTIYF TGTGCCAGCACCTCGGCAGGTACTGTTGGAAACACCATATATTTT
TRBJ2-3 NA NA TRBV14 CASSYLAVRTDTQYF TGTGCCAGCAGCTATTTAGCGGTTCGCACAGATACGCAGTATTTT
TRBJ2-2 TRBD2 NA TRBV4-3 CASSQVSGVNTGELFF TGCGCCAGCAGCCAAGTTAGCGGGGTGAACACCGGGGAGCTGTTTTTT
TRBJ1-1 TRBD1 NA TRBV27 CASSSIGGAVNTEAFF TGTGCCAGCAGTTCTATAGGGGGCGCGGTGAACACTGAAGCTTTCTTT
TRBJ2-2 TRBD2 NA TRBV7-9 CASRASGVHGGELFF TGTGCCAGCAGGGCTAGCGGAGTGCATGGCGGGGAGCTGTTTTTT
TRBJ2-7 TRBD2 NA TRBV5-4 CASSPTGGQTYEQYF TGTGCCAGCAGCCCGACGGGAGGGCAGACCTACGAGCAGTACTTC
TRBJ2-1 NA NA TRBV5-1 CASSLEGVNEQFF TGCGCCAGCAGCTTGGAAGGGGTCAATGAGCAGTTCTTC
TRBJ1-1 NA NA TRBV10-3 CAISESLSGFMNTEAFF TGTGCCATCAGTGAGTCTCTCAGCGGATTCATGAACACTGAAGCTTTCTTT
TRBJ1-1 NA NA TRBV4-2 CASSLRRQGNTEAFF TGTGCCAGCAGCCTTCGACGCCAGGGTAACACTGAAGCTTTCTTT
TRBJ1-3 NA once TRBV12-2 CASRPHARVSGNTIYF TGTGCAAGTCGCCCCCATGCGAGGGTCTCTGGAAACACCATATATTTT
TRBJ2-7 TRBD2 NA TRBV4-2 CASSQGGGSTYEQYF TGTGCCAGCAGCCAAGGCGGGGGGTCAACCTACGAGCAGTACTTC
TRBJ1-5 NA NA TRBV2 CASSDPIGANQPQHF TGTGCCAGCAGTGACCCAATAGGAGCTAATCAGCCCCAGCATTTT
TRBJ1-6 NA NA TRBV5-4 CASSFTGASSPLHF TGTGCCAGCAGTTTCACTGGTGCTAGTTCACCCCTCCACTTT
TRBJ1-1 NA NA TRBV11-2 CASNKNPRDEAFF TGTGCCAGCAATAAAAACCCCCGGGATGAAGCTTTCTTT
TRBJ1-1 TRBD1 NA TRBV10-3 CAISIQGAGNTEAFF TGTGCCATCAGTATCCAGGGGGCTGGGAACACTGAAGCTTTCTTT
TRBJ1-3 TRBD1 NA TRBV28 CASSSPGTGGLGNTIYF TGTGCCAGCAGTTCGCCCGGGACAGGGGGCCTTGGAAACACCATATATTTT
TRBJ2-5 NA few TRBV7-2 CASSLAGGTETQYF TGTGCCAGCAGCTTAGCAGGAGGGACGGAGACCCAGTACTTC
TRBJ2-2 TRBD2 once TRBV4-1 CASSQGLAGGPTGELFF TGCGCCAGCAGCCAAGGACTAGCGGGGGGGCCCACCGGGGAGCTGTTTTTT
TRBJ2-7 NA NA TRBV30 CAWSHPGSLFVSYEQYF TGTGCCTGGAGTCACCCGGGGAGTCTTTTTGTCTCCTACGAGCAGTACTTC
TRBJ1-1 TRBD1 few TRBV10-3 CAISGQGVEAFF TGTGCCATCAGTGGACAGGGAGTTGAAGCTTTCTTT
TRBJ2-5 TRBD1 NA TRBV7-2 CASTPDRPTIATQYF TGTGCCAGCACTCCGGACAGGCCAACGATAGCGACCCAGTACTTC
TRBJ1-3 NA once TRBV5-1 CASSPVGRGNTIYF TGCGCCAGCAGCCCGGTTGGTCGAGGAAACACCATATATTTT
TRBJ2-7 NA few TRBV19 CASSAGTGVYEQYF TGTGCCAGTAGTGCAGGGACGGGAGTCTACGAGCAGTACTTC
TRBJ1-6 NA NA TRBV18 CASSPRRADTSPLHF TGTGCCAGCTCACCGCGGAGGGCAGACACTTCACCCCTCCACTTT
TRBJ1-4 NA NA TRBV7-9 CASSPTDEKLFF TGTGCCAGCAGCCCTACAGATGAAAAACTGTTTTTT
TRBJ1-2 TRBD1 NA TRBV28 CASSRARDRVDGYTF TGTGCCAGCAGTCGGGCTAGGGACAGGGTCGATGGCTACACCTTC
TRBJ2-1 TRBD1 once TRBV19 CASSHHRGRNEQFF TGTGCCAGTAGTCATCACAGGGGGCGCAATGAGCAGTTCTTC